The entry below gives a single TCR beta chain sequence along with its context. The sample is drawn from a study of control samples from healthy donors and cancer patients. Sequenced by immunoSEQ multiplex PCR; TCRdb stores in-frame clones only, minus some. Of 100,000 to 150,000 clones in the sample, around 86% were seen once. V was pared by 0 bases and J by 6 bases, with 6 bases between. Germline-derived CDR1 and CDR2 are LGHNA and YSLEER. The CDR3 loop spans 13 amino acids. The material sequenced was blood. This clonotype was obtained from a man aged 40-50 years in good health. V and J are TRBV4-3 and TRBJ1-5; D unclear. The CDR3 protein is CASSQDSGQPQHF. DNA of the CDR3: TGCGCCAGCAGCCAAGATTCGGGTCAGCCCCAGCATTTT.